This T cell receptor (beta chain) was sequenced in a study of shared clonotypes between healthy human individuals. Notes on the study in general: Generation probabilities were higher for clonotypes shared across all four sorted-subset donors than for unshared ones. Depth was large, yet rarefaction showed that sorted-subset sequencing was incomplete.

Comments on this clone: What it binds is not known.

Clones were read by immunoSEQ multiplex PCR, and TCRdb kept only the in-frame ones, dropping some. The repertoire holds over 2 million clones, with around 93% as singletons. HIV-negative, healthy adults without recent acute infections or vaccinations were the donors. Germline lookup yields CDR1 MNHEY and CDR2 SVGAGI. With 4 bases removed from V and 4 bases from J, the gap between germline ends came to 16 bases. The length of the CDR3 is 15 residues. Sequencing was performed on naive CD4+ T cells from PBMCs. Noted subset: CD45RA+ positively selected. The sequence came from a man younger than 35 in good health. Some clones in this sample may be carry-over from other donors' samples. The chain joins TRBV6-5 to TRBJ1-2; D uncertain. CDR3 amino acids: CASSSPGSTVYGYTF. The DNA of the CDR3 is TGTGCCAGCAGTTCCCCGGGATCCACCGTCTATGGCTACACCTTC.